Listed below are T cell receptor beta chains from one sample, sequenced in a study of cytomegalovirus exposure and HLA in healthy donors. The assay was immunoSEQ multiplex PCR, and TCRdb's table has in-frame clones only and misses some. This sample has over 150,000 clones, with about 82% found just once. Sequenced sample: PBMCs. The receptors come from a male donor in good health and CMV-seronegative. Each CDR3 is given with its conserved first and last residue. The D gene is left open where the match is weak. Clone size is given for some rows only: seen once, a few or many times, or a class if the clone is expanded.

12	TRBJ1-1	TRBV29-1	-	-	CSVGGMNTEAFF	TGCAGCGTTGGCGGGATGAACACTGAAGCTTTCTTT
17	TRBJ2-3	TRBV28	TRBD1	few	CASSLARDRGYTDTQYF	TGTGCCAGCAGTTTGGCCCGGGACAGGGGGTATACAGATACGCAGTATTTT
16	TRBJ1-5	TRBV27	-	-	CASRPGGGGGNQPQHF	TGTGCCAGCAGGCCGGGTGGGGGGGGCGGCAATCAGCCCCAGCATTTT
16	TRBJ2-1	TRBV6-6	-	-	CASRTATISSYNEQFF	TGTGCCAGCAGGACCGCTACTATCAGCTCCTACAATGAGCAGTTCTTC
14	TRBJ1-6	TRBV7-3	-	-	CASSDTPILVPLHF	TGTGCCAGCAGCGACACCCCGATCTTAGTACCCCTCCACTTT
15	TRBJ2-7	TRBV15	-	-	CATSKSGAPGVEQYF	TGTGCCACCAGCAAATCAGGGGCCCCAGGGGTCGAGCAGTACTTC
15	TRBJ2-5	TRBV19	TRBD2	-	CASSIAGLAWETQYF	TGTGCCAGTAGTATAGCGGGACTAGCGTGGGAGACCCAGTACTTC
11	TRBJ1-1	TRBV6-5	TRBD1	-	CASSNRGAAFF	TGTGCCAGCAGTAACAGGGGGGCGGCTTTCTTT
12	TRBJ1-2	TRBV5-6	-	few	CASSLYLSTQTF	TGTGCCAGCAGCTTGTATCTAAGTACCCAGACTTTC
17	TRBJ1-2	TRBV5-4	-	-	CASSLGQGPFTNYGYTF	TGTGCCAGCAGCTTGGGGCAGGGGCCCTTCACTAACTATGGCTACACCTTC
15	TRBJ1-6	TRBV27	-	-	CASSLESPGLSPLHF	TGTGCCAGCAGTTTAGAATCACCCGGGTTGTCACCCCTCCACTTT
15	TRBJ2-1	TRBV9	-	-	CASSDTGGPYNEQFF	TGTGCCAGCAGCGATACCGGGGGGCCGTACAATGAGCAGTTCTTC
13	TRBJ1-1	TRBV5-1	TRBD1	-	CASSFVQGTEAFF	TGCGCCAGCAGCTTCGTACAGGGGACTGAAGCTTTCTTT
15	TRBJ1-4	TRBV6-5	TRBD1	few	CASSNYRGANEKLFF	TGTGCCAGCAGTAATTACAGGGGGGCTAATGAAAAACTGTTTTTT
13	TRBJ2-3	TRBV7-3	-	-	CASSTRGGDTQYF	TGTGCCAGCAGCACACGAGGGGGAGATACGCAGTATTTT
14	TRBJ1-1	TRBV4-3	-	few	CASSQVPTTAEAFF	TGCGCCAGCAGCCAAGTCCCCACGACAGCTGAAGCTTTCTTT
14	TRBJ1-2	TRBV19	-	-	CASSIDPRDYGYTF	TGTGCCAGTAGTATAGACCCTAGAGACTATGGCTACACCTTC
15	TRBJ2-7	TRBV4-3	TRBD1	-	CASSQEWTGLYEQYF	TGCGCCAGCAGCCAAGAGTGGACAGGGCTCTACGAGCAGTACTTC
13	TRBJ1-2	TRBV5-6	-	-	CASSLVRSYGYPF	TGTGCCAGCAGCTTGGTCAGGTCCTATGGCTACCCCTTC
14	TRBJ2-7	TRBV27	-	-	CASSLGPGTYEQYF	TGTGCCAGCAGTTTGGGCCCCGGGACCTACGAGCAGTACTTC
16	TRBJ2-2	TRBV7-2	TRBD1	-	CASSPGTGANTGELFF	TGTGCCAGCAGCCCGGGGACAGGGGCGAACACCGGGGAGCTGTTTTTT
12	TRBJ1-2	TRBV30	TRBD1	-	CATGQGDYGYTF	TGTGCCACCGGACAGGGGGACTATGGCTACACCTTC
18	TRBJ1-6	TRBV5-5	TRBD1	-	CASSPRWTGGFDNSPLHF	TGTGCCAGCAGCCCCCGGTGGACAGGGGGATTTGATAATTCACCCCTCCACTTT
13	TRBJ1-1	TRBV6-5	-	-	CASIPQPGTEAFF	TGTGCCAGCATCCCCCAGCCGGGAACTGAAGCTTTCTTT
17	TRBJ2-2	TRBV10-3	-	-	CAISDTNRESNTGELFF	TGTGCCATCAGTGACACTAACCGGGAATCGAACACCGGGGAGCTGTTTTTT
12	TRBJ2-7	TRBV7-9	-	-	CASSSQGYEQYF	TGTGCCAGCAGCTCACAGGGCTACGAGCAGTACTTC
14	TRBJ2-7	TRBV9	TRBD2	-	CASSVAGLAGEQYF	TGTGCCAGCAGCGTAGCGGGACTAGCTGGAGAGCAGTACTTC
15	TRBJ2-7	TRBV9	TRBD2	-	CASSVGTGLLGEQYF	TGTGCCAGCAGCGTAGGAACGGGACTACTTGGGGAGCAGTACTTC